This paragraph covers one TCR beta chain sequence. Its antigen remains unidentified. The sample comes from a study of CD8 T cells in ankylosing spondylitis. Trimming stripped 0 bases from V and 1 base from J, with 9 bases between. The CDR3 is 15 residues long. From germline, CDR1 is MNHEY and CDR2 SVGAGI. TCRdb reprocessed the 5' RACE reads via MiXCR and lists one record per CDR3 protein. The data show around 250,000 distinct CDR3 sequences, 18% seen once. Findings of the study overall: In ankylosing spondylitis patients, matched synovial fluid reportedly showed significant enrichment of disease-linked clones.

This chain connects TRBV6-5 to TRBJ1-1; D is unclear. Sample: blood, either unsorted or a sorted T cell fraction (not recorded which). The source is a male donor with ankylosing spondylitis or in good health (not recorded which). The CDR3 loop reads CASSYSTSGNTEAFF. The CDR3 DNA reads TGTGCCAGCAGTTACTCGACATCGGGGAACACTGAAGCTTTCTTT.